This T cell receptor (beta chain) was identified during a study of blood T cell repertoires in COVID-19. Study-level background: Specimens from acute and convalescent COVID-19 originated in the United States, Italy and Spain.

As originally analysed: Reference gene primer amplification gave nucleated cell count estimates. The repertoire was sequenced with immunoSEQ multiplex PCR; TCRdb's copy has only in-frame clones and lacks some. V and J calls and clone size come straight from that table; D and trimming were deduced from the DNA. The sample contains 61,000 or so clones, about 90% of which appear only once. The TCR comes from a woman aged 50 to 60 with active or convalescent COVID-19. The source material was peripheral blood.

CDR3 sequence reads: CASRTLAGVDEQFF. CDR3 nucleotides: TGTGCCAGCAGGACTCTAGCGGGAGTCGATGAGCAGTTCTTC. This chain joins TRBV27 and TRBJ2-1, with 10 nucleotides matching TRBD2. The CDR3 length is 14 residues. CDR1 MNHEY and CDR2 SMNVEV come from the germline V gene (reference sequence). Germline trimming cut 6 bases from V and 8 bases from J; bases unmatched to any gene: 7.